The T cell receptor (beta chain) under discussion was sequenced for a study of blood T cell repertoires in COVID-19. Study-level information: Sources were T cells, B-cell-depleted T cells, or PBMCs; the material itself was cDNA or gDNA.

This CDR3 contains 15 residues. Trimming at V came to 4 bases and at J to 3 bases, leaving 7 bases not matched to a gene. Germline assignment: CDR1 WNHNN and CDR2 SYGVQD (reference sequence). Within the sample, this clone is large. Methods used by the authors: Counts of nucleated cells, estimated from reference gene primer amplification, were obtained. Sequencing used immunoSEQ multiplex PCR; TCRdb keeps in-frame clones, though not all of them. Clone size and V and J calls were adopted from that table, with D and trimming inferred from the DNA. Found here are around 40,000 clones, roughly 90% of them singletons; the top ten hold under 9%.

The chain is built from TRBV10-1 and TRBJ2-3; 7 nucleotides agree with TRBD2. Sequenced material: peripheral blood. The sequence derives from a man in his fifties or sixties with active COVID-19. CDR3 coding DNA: TGCGCCAGCAGTGTAGCGGGTGATGGTACAGATACGCAGTATTTT. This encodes CASSVAGDGTDTQYF.